This TCR beta chain was sequenced in a study of graft-versus-host responses after intestinal transplantation. Overall study: Induction with anti-thymocyte globulin, then tacrolimus and steroids for 2 to 3 years, was given to all recipients. Broader study findings: There were GvH clones found in recipient marrow, and some of them appeared first in ileum or blood. Where graft-donor T cell macrochimerism was present, patients had high graft-versus-host to host-versus-graft clonal ratios in allografts. The highest levels of circulating GvH clones went along with early declines in HvG clones after transplant.

The CDR3 has 17 residues. Trimming stripped 4 bases from V and 1 base from J, with 20 bases between. The germline CDR1 and CDR2 sequences are SGHTA and FQGNSA. The repertoire was sequenced with immunoSEQ multiplex PCR; TCRdb's copy has only in-frame clones and lacks some. Among roughly 99,000 clones listed, approximately 86% were seen once. A note on this clone: The antigen is undetermined.

This sequence was found in a human donor who was the organ donor for an intestinal transplant. This sample comprised unstimulated CD4+ T cells sorted from spleen or lymph node cells, obtained before transplant. The rearrangement joins TRBV7-2 to TRBJ2-7; D is possibly TRBD1 or TRBD2 (5 bases each). The CDR3 is CASSYYSGTATSYEQYF. The CDR3, as DNA: TGTGCCAGCAGCTACTACTCCGGGACGGCCACTTCCTACGAGCAGTACTTC.